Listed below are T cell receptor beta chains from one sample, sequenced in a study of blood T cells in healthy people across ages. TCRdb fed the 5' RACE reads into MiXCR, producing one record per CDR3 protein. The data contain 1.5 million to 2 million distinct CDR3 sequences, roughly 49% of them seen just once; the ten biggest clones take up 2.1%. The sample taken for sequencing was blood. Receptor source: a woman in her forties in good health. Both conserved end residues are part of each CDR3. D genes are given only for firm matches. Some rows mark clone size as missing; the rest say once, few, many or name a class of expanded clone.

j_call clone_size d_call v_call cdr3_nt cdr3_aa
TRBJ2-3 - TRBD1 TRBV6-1 TGTGCCAGCAGAATTTTGGCGGGGGACAGGGAGAAGGGGGATACGCAGTATTTT CASRILAGDREKGDTQYF
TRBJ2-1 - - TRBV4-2 TGTGCCAGCAGCCAAGTGGGAACGGCGGGGAAGGGGAATGAGCAGTTCTTC CASSQVGTAGKGNEQFF
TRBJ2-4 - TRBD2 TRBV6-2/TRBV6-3 TGTGCCAGCCGGGGAGGGAGGGAGCAGTACTTC CASRGGREQYF
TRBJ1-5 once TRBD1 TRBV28 TGTGCCAGCAGTTCAAACCGGGACAGGGAAGAGAATCAGCCCCAGCATTTT CASSSNRDREENQPQHF
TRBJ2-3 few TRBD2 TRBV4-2 TGTGCCAGCAGCCCAGCGGGGGGTGCAGATACGCAGTATTTT CASSPAGGADTQYF
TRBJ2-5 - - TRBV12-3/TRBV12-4 TGTGCCAGCAATACAGGGCCCTCACAAGAGACCCAGTACTTC CASNTGPSQETQYF
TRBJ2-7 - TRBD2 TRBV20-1 TGCAGTGCTAGGGGGGGGGTTTACCCCTACGAGCAGTACTTC CSARGGVYPYEQYF
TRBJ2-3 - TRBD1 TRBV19 TGTGCCAGTAGACGACAGGGTACGATCGCAGATACGCAGTATTTT CASRRQGTIADTQYF
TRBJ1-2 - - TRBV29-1 TGCAGCGTTGAAGAGGGGATAGGCTATGGCTACACCTTC CSVEEGIGYGYTF
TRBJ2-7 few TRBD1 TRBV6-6 TGTGCCAGCAGTTACGCAGCAGGACAGGGGAGATCCTACGAGCAGTACTTC CASSYAAGQGRSYEQYF
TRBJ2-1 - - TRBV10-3 TGTGCCATCAGTGAGCGCATCGGGGGGGACAGGGTAAATGAGCAGTTCTTC CAISERIGGDRVNEQFF
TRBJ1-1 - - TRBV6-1 TGTGCCAGCAGTGGCGTGGGCAACACTGAAGCTTTCTTT CASSGVGNTEAFF
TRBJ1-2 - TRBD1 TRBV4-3 TGCGCCAGCAGCCAAGATTCCAGGGGGGCCCGGGCACGAGGCTACACCTTC CASSQDSRGARARGYTF
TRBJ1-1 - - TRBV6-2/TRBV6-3 TGTGCCAGCGGGAGGGTCCCGATGAACACTGAAGCTTTCTTT CASGRVPMNTEAFF
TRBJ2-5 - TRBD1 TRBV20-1 TGCAGTGCTTACGCACTGAACCGGGACAGGGTAAATGAGCAGTACTTC CSAYALNRDRVNEQYF
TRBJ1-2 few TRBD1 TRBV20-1 TGCAGTGCTAGAATGGGTTCGGGACAGCATCCCTATGGCTACACCTTC CSARMGSGQHPYGYTF
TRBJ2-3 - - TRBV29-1 TGCAGCGTTGAAGATAGCCGAGATACGCAGTATTTT CSVEDSRDTQYF
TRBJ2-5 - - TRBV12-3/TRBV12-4 TGTGCCAGCAGTTTGTACGGGGGTCACCAAGAGACCCAGTACTTC CASSLYGGHQETQYF
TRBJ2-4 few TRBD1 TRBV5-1 TGCGCCAGCAGCTTGGGACAGGGAAACAAAAACATTCAGTACTTC CASSLGQGNKNIQYF
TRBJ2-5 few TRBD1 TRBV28 TGTGCCAGCAGTTTCGCCCCCGGACAGGGGCAAGAGACCCAGTACTTC CASSFAPGQGQETQYF
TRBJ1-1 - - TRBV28 TGTGCCAGCAGCCGCCCCTGGAGTACGGTAAACACTGAAGCTTTCTTT CASSRPWSTVNTEAFF
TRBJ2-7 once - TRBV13 TGTGCCTGCAGCTTAATGAGGACAGAGATCTCCTACGAGCAGTACTTC CACSLMRTEISYEQYF
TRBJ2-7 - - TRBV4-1 TGCGCCAGCAGCCAAGATCGGGGGAATACCTACGAGCAGTACTTC CASSQDRGNTYEQYF
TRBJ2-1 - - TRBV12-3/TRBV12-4 TGTGCCACCTCGCCCGTGGGGAAAGAGACCCAGTTCTTC CATSPVGKETQFF
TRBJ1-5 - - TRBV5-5 TGTGCCAGCAGCCCCACGGACAGACCTTATCAGCCCCAGCATTTT CASSPTDRPYQPQHF
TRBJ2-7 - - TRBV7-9 TGTGCCAGCAGTCGCTTCCCTTCAGTGAGGCGCGAGCAGTACTTC CASSRFPSVRREQYF
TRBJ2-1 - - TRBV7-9 TGTGCCAGCGGTTGGTTCAATGAGCAGTTCTTC CASGWFNEQFF
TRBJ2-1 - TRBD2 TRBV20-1 TGCAGTGCCAAACTAGCGGGGGTAGTGGGTGAGCAGTTCTTC CSAKLAGVVGEQFF
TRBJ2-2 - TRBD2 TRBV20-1 TGCAGTGCTCCGACTAGCGGGGTCACCGGGGAGCTGTTTTTT CSAPTSGVTGELFF
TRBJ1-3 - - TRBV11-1 TGTGCCAGCAGCCTAATGCCGGGGACATCTGGAAACACCATATATTTT CASSLMPGTSGNTIYF
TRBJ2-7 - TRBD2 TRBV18 TGTGCCAGCTCTCAAACGGGGGGGAACGAGCAGTACTTC CASSQTGGNEQYF
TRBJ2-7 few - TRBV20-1 TGCAGTGCTAGGGGGGACTCCAGCTCCTACGAGCAGTACTTC CSARGDSSSYEQYF
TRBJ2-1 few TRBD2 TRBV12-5 TGTGCTAGTGGTTTGGCGGGGGGGTATCAGTTCTTC CASGLAGGYQFF
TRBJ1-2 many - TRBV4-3 TGCGCCAGCAGCCAAGATTTGGGGTATGGCTACACCTTC CASSQDLGYGYTF
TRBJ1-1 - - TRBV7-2 TGTGCCAGCACAAATCCTCTGGGAGGGGTGACTGAAGCTTTCTTT CASTNPLGGVTEAFF
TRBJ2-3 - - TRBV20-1 TGCAGTGCTACTCAAGGCAGGGGTACGCAGTATTTT CSATQGRGTQYF
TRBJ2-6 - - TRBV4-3 TGCGCCAGCAGCCAAGAAAAAACAACTCCGAAACGAGGGGCCAACGTCCTGACTTTC CASSQEKTTPKRGANVLTF
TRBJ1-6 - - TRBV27 TGTGCCAGCAGTTCCAATAAGGGTACTAGTTCACCCCTCCACTTT CASSSNKGTSSPLHF
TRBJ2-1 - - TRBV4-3 TGCGCCAGCAGCAACGGACCAGCAGCCGGTGAGCAGTTCTTC CASSNGPAAGEQFF
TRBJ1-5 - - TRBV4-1 TGCGCCAGCAGCCAAGAGGGGGTTAGCAATCAGCCCCAGCATTTT CASSQEGVSNQPQHF
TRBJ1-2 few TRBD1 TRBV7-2 TGTGCCAGCAGCCTCGACAGGGGGCTTAGTGGCTACACCTTC CASSLDRGLSGYTF
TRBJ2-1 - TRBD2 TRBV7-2 TGTGCCAGCAGCTTATATCGGGGGGGTATTACTGAGCAGTTCTTC CASSLYRGGITEQFF
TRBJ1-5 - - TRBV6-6 TGTGCCGGGGGGTGGAATCAGCCCCAGCATTTT CAGGWNQPQHF
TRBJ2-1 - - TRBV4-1 TGCGCCAGCAGCCAAGACTCTGCAGAGATACCTTACAATGAGCAGTTCTTC CASSQDSAEIPYNEQFF
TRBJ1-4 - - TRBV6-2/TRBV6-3 TGTGCCAGCAGTTCCGGGATCTCGGGGGTTGAAAAACTGTTTTTT CASSSGISGVEKLFF
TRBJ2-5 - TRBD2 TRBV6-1 TGTGCCAGCAGTGAAGCAGCGGGGATGTCTGAGACCCAGTACTTC CASSEAAGMSETQYF
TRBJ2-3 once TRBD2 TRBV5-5 TGTGCCAGCAGCCGGGGGGCGGGGGGAAGAGATACGCAGTATTTT CASSRGAGGRDTQYF
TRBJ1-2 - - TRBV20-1 TGCAGTGCCGCCCCGGACGTAACCAACTATGGCTACACCTTC CSAAPDVTNYGYTF
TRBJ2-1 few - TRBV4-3 TGCGCCAGCAGCCAAGAATCAGGGGCGCCCCCCTACAATGAGCAGTTCTTC CASSQESGAPPYNEQFF
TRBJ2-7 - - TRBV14 TGTGCCAGCAGCCAAGCGGGACACCTGTACTTC CASSQAGHLYF
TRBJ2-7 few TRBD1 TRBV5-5 TGTGCCAGCAGCTTGCAGGGGACAGGGCCCTACGAGCAGTACTTC CASSLQGTGPYEQYF
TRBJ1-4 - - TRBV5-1 TGCGCCAGCAGCTTGGGGGGGATGAGTAATGAAAAACTGTTTTTT CASSLGGMSNEKLFF
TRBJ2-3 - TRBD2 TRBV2 TGTGCCAGCACCGGACTAGAAAAGGGCACAGATACGCAGTATTTT CASTGLEKGTDTQYF
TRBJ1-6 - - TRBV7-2 TGTGCCAGCAGCTTAGAGGGCAGGGTTTTTTCACCCCTCCACTTT CASSLEGRVFSPLHF
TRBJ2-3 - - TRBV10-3 TGTGCCATCAGTGGGTCGGCGGGCGGGTCGGGCACAGATACGCAGTATTTT CAISGSAGGSGTDTQYF